This is a list of T cell receptor beta chains from one sample in a study of blood T cells in healthy people across ages. TCRdb called the 5' RACE reads again in MiXCR, with one record for every CDR3 protein. Seen here are about 1,400,000 distinct CDR3 sequences, roughly 40% observed once, and the top ten hold approximately 7.9%. The sample consisted of blood. These receptors came from a woman under 30 in good health. CDR3s include the opening cysteine and the closing phenylalanine or tryptophan. Fields, in order: V gene, D gene, J gene, clone size, CDR3 DNA, CDR3 protein. D genes are given only for firm matches. Some rows have no size entry. The others give once, few or many, or a class for an expanded clone.

TRBV18	NA	TRBJ1-2	NA	TGTGCCAGCTCGGGCGGGATCGGCTATGGCTACACCTTC	CASSGGIGYGYTF
TRBV5-1	NA	TRBJ2-6	NA	TGCGCCAGCAGCATGGACGGATCAAGCTCTGGGGCCAACGTCCTGACTTTC	CASSMDGSSSGANVLTF
TRBV29-1	NA	TRBJ1-4	NA	TGCAGCGTTGAAGAAGGGACGGGGAGTGAAAAACTGTTTTTT	CSVEEGTGSEKLFF
TRBV10-3	TRBD1	TRBJ2-2	NA	TGTGCCACCGGACAGGGTACGAACACCGGGGAGCTGTTTTTT	CATGQGTNTGELFF
TRBV6-6	TRBD2	TRBJ2-5	NA	TGTGCCAGCAGTTACGGACTAGCGGGAGCCTGGGAGCAGTACTTC	CASSYGLAGAWEQYF
TRBV2	NA	TRBJ2-7	NA	TGTGCCAGCAGTGAAAAGGGAGGGGACATCTCCTACGAGCAGTACTTC	CASSEKGGDISYEQYF
TRBV15	NA	TRBJ2-5	NA	TGTGCCACCAGCAGAGATGGTCAGCGGGAGACCCAGTACTTC	CATSRDGQRETQYF
TRBV20-1	NA	TRBJ1-6	few	TGCAGTGCTAGAGAGAGCAGTAACAATTTCCCCGGGAATTCACCCCTCCACTTT	CSARESSNNFPGNSPLHF
TRBV12-3/TRBV12-4	TRBD2	TRBJ2-3	NA	TGTGCCAGCAGTGAAACTAGCGGACCTCAAGATACGCAGTATTTT	CASSETSGPQDTQYF
TRBV5-5	NA	TRBJ1-4	NA	TGTGCCAGCAGCTTGTATAATAAAGGCGCGGCTAATGAAAAACTGTTTTTT	CASSLYNKGAANEKLFF
TRBV11-1	TRBD1	TRBJ2-1	few	TGTGCCAGCAGCCGGGGACAGGGGGTGTATGAGCAGTTCTTC	CASSRGQGVYEQFF
TRBV28	NA	TRBJ2-3	NA	TGTGCCAGCAGTTTATTTGCGGGGGCAGGGGATACGCAGTATTTT	CASSLFAGAGDTQYF
TRBV5-1	NA	TRBJ1-2	few	TGCGCCAGCAGCCCCGACAGGCCTAACTATGGCTACACCTTC	CASSPDRPNYGYTF
TRBV18	NA	TRBJ1-1	NA	TGTGCCAGCTCACCGGACCGGGCTAGCACTGAAGCTTTCTTT	CASSPDRASTEAFF
TRBV4-1	NA	TRBJ2-7	NA	TGCGCCAGCAGCCAAGATCGAGGGAACCTCTCCTACGAGCAGTACTTC	CASSQDRGNLSYEQYF
TRBV6-6	NA	TRBJ2-1	NA	TGTGCCAGCAGCCGCCGGTCCGAGGGTGGGCAGTTCTTC	CASSRRSEGGQFF
TRBV5-1	TRBD2	TRBJ2-5	few	TGCGCCAGCAGCCCCTCGGCAGTAGCGGGAGTCGAGACCCAGTACTTC	CASSPSAVAGVETQYF
TRBV20-1	TRBD1	TRBJ2-3	few	TGCAGTGCTAGTGGGGGACAGGGCCCCACAGATACGCAGTATTTT	CSASGGQGPTDTQYF
TRBV30	NA	TRBJ1-2	NA	TGTGCCTGGAGTGTACAATACAGCTACACCTTC	CAWSVQYSYTF
TRBV12-3/TRBV12-4	TRBD1	TRBJ2-5	NA	TGTGCCAGCAGGGAGGCAGGGGGCATACAGACCCAGTACTTC	CASREAGGIQTQYF
TRBV9	TRBD1	TRBJ2-7	NA	TGTGCCAGCAGCGTAGGGGTTCGGCAGGGGGTCGACGAGCAGTACTTC	CASSVGVRQGVDEQYF
TRBV7-2	NA	TRBJ2-3	NA	TGTGCCAGCAGCTTAACCCACATATCAGATACGCAGTATTTT	CASSLTHISDTQYF
TRBV12-3/TRBV12-4	NA	TRBJ2-5	many	TGTGCCAGCAGTGGTACAGGTATCCAAGAGACCCAGTACTTC	CASSGTGIQETQYF
TRBV7-9	NA	TRBJ2-2	NA	TGTGCCCTGAGTGGGGGCGCCGGGGAGCTGTTTTTT	CALSGGAGELFF